Each of the 9 T cell receptor beta chains below was sequenced from the same sample in a study of blood T cell repertoires in COVID-19. Generated by immunoSEQ multiplex PCR, the TCRdb table keeps only in-frame clones and is missing some. The repertoire holds 57,000 or so clones, with roughly three quarters as singletons. Sequencing used peripheral blood. The receptors come from a woman older than 75 with active or convalescent COVID-19.

The rearrangement joins TRBV27 to TRBJ1-1, with a tentative D call TRBD1 (6 bases). CDR3 size: 15 residues. V was pared by 5 bases and J by 4 bases, with 17 bases between. Germline CDR1 and CDR2: MNHEY and SMNVEV (reference sequence). The CDR3 coding sequence is TGTGCCAGCAGTCCACCGATGCTCAGGGGCACTGAAGCTTTCTTT. It codes for CASSPPMLRGTEAFF.

V gene TRBV4-2 combines with J gene TRBJ2-5; TRBD2 matches 11 bases. The J segment lost 2 bases and the V segment lost 3 bases, leaving 2 bases of the junction unmatched. CDR1 is LGHNA and CDR2 is YNFKEQ in the germline V gene. This CDR3 contains 15 residues. The CDR3 loop reads CASSQRTSGQETQYF. CDR3 nucleotides: TGTGCCAGCAGCCAGCGGACTAGCGGGCAAGAGACCCAGTACTTC.

V and J are TRBV19 and TRBJ1-5; TRBD1 agrees at 9 bases. CDR1 and CDR2 from the germline V gene are LNHDA and SQIVND (reference sequence). V was pared by 3 bases and J by 8 bases, with 11 bases of the junction left unmatched. The CDR3 extends over 16 amino acids. The CDR3 DNA sequence: TGTGCCAGTAGTATTCTCGGAACAGGGGGCAGTAAGCCCCAGCATTTT. It encodes CASSILGTGGSKPQHF.

The chain is built from TRBV9 and TRBJ1-3; 7 bases fit TRBD1. Germline assignment: CDR1 SGDLS and CDR2 YYNGEE. There are 16 residues in the CDR3. V lost 2 bases to trimming and J lost 0 bases; unmatched junction nucleotides: 5. The CDR3 here is CASSVATGISGNTIYF. CDR3 sequence (DNA): TGTGCCAGCAGCGTGGCGACAGGGATCTCTGGAAACACCATATATTTT.

This rearrangement joins TRBV6-4 to TRBJ2-3; D remains unclear. Trimming stripped 5 bases from V and 2 bases from J, with 11 bases between. The CDR3 extends over 14 amino acids. CDR1 and CDR2 (germline): MRHNA, SNTAGT. The chain's CDR3 is CASSRNGPTDTQYF. As DNA, the CDR3 is TGTGCCAGCAGTAGGAATGGGCCCACAGATACGCAGTATTTT.

The V call is TRBV19, the J call TRBJ1-3; D may be TRBD1 (6 bases). Germline V gene lookup returns CDR1 LNHDA and CDR2 SQIVND (reference sequence). V lost 4 bases, J lost 0 bases, and 10 bases lay in between. The CDR3 sequence is 15 residues long. The CDR3 region has the DNA TGTGCCAGTAGTAACGACAGGAACTCTGGAAACACCATATATTTT. This encodes CASSNDRNSGNTIYF.

The chain has TRBV6-5 and TRBJ2-7, with 9 bases lining up with TRBD1. V was pared by 7 bases and J by 4 bases, with 8 bases of the junction left unmatched. Germline V gene sequence: CDR1 MNHEY, CDR2 SVGAGI. This CDR3 has 14 amino acids. CDR3 nucleotides: TGTGCCAGCATGCATGACAGGGGGGGATACGAGCAGTACTTC. Protein sequence: CASMHDRGGYEQYF.

The chain joins TRBV11-1 to TRBJ2-6; the D gene is possibly TRBD1 (5 bases). Germline V lookup: CDR1 SGHAT, CDR2 FQDESV (reference sequence). Trimming shortened V by 5 bases and J by 4 bases, and 15 bases separated the two germline ends. This CDR3 is 16 amino acids long. CDR3 sequence: CASSPFVGLGANVLTF. CDR3 DNA sequence: TGTGCCAGCAGCCCCTTCGTGGGGCTAGGGGCCAACGTCCTGACTTTC.

The sample holds a few counts of this clone. The V and J genes are TRBV9 and TRBJ1-2, with D tentatively TRBD1 (6 bases). Germline V gene lookup returns CDR1 SGDLS and CDR2 YYNGEE. The CDR3 totals 15 residues. V was pared by 0 bases and J by 2 bases, with 11 bases between. The CDR3 region is CASSVAATGNYGYTF. Written as DNA, the CDR3 is TGTGCCAGCAGCGTAGCCGCTACAGGGAACTATGGCTACACCTTC. Filled out from reference TRBV9 and TRBJ1-2, the complete variable domain reads DSGVTQTPKHLITATGQRVTLRCSPRSGDLSVYWYQQSLDQGLQFLIQYYNGEERAKGNILERFSAQQFPDLHSELNLSSLELGDSALYFCASSVAATGNYGYTFGSGTRLTVV.